The T cell receptor beta chain described here comes from a study of monozygotic twins with inflammatory bowel disease. Study-wide results and caveats: Relative clonotype sharing with others was diminished in IBD patients versus healthy twins, particularly with disease activity. The analysis failed to separate different T cell subtypes.

CDR3 length equals 12 residues. Remarks on this clonotype: Its specificity is not known.

TCRdb processed the 5' RACE reads again and assigns one entry to each CDR3 protein, with no DNA. With around 200,000 distinct CDR3 sequences in the sample, the ten largest clones hold roughly 1.5%. The clonotype comes from a human donor with ulcerative colitis or Crohn's disease, or a healthy co-twin of an affected twin (not recorded which). V and J are TRBV12-3 or TRBV12-4 and TRBJ2-2. Input material: blood. The CDR3 sequence: CASSFEAGELFF.